The clone carrying this TCR beta chain was seen a handful of times. This entry belongs to a study of radiotherapy plus CTLA-4 blockade in lung cancer. The table came from immunoSEQ multiplex PCR; TCRdb's copy has only in-frame clones and leaves some out. The sample gives about 97,000 clones, about four fifths of which show up once; 2.8% is in the top ten. Looked up from germline, CDR1 is MNHEY and CDR2 is SMNVEV (reference sequence). The CDR3 consists of 12 residues. V lost 4 bases, J lost 4 bases, and 8 bases lay in between. This TCR came from a human donor with non-small cell lung cancer who had a partial response to radiotherapy plus ipilimumab. Some clones in this sample may be carry-over from other donors' samples. Sequences were derived from peripheral blood, sampled from a patient treated with radiotherapy plus ipilimumab. This chain links TRBV27 with TRBJ2-7; no reliable D call. CDR3 DNA sequence: TGTGCCAGCAGTTCCTCCGGGTACGAGCAGTACTTC. It translates to CASSSSGYEQYF.